This TCR beta chain appears in the sequencing data of a study of T-cell memory formation after mild COVID-19. Study-wide findings and caveats: Nothing confirmed that second-wave clones peaking on day 37 were specific for SARS-CoV-2. A subset of responding clones appeared in pre-infection memory, suggesting cross-reactive memory joined. Mainly in CM and EM were contracting CD4+ clones; CD8+ were in EMRA.

Details on this clonotype: Its cognate antigen is unknown.

TCRdb re-called the 5' RACE reads through MiXCR, storing one row per CDR3 protein. The sample has under 250,000 distinct CDR3 sequences; about 27% are singletons. The sequence derives from an adult woman who had mild COVID-19 (a few samples of this study predate the infection). Cell type and time point are not known. The specimen sequenced was PBMCs or a T cell subset sorted from them (not recorded which).

CDR3 in amino acids: CASSQGDRAGQPQHF. DNA of the CDR3: TGCGCCAGCAGCCAAGGGGACAGGGCCGGTCAGCCCCAGCATTTT. This sequence joins TRBV4-1 and TRBJ1-5; 9 bases line up with TRBD1. From germline, CDR1 is MGHRA and CDR2 YSYEKL. The V and J ends lost 1 base and 6 bases, in that order; junction bases with no gene match: 4. The CDR3 has 15 amino acids.